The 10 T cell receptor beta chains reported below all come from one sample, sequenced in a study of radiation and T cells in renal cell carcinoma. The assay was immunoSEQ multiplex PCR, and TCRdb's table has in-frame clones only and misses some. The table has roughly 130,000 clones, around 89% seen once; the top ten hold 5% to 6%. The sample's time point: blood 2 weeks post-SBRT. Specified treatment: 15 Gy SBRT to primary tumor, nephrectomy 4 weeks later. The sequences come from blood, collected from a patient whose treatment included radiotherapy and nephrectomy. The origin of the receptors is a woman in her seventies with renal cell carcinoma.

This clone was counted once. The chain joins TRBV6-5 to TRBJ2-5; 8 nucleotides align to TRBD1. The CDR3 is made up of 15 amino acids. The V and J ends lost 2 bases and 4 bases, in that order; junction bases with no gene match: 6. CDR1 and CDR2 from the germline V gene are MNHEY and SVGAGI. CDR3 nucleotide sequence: TGTGCCAGCAGTTACCAGGGGGCGAGGGGAGAGACCCAGTACTTC. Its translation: CASSYQGARGETQYF.

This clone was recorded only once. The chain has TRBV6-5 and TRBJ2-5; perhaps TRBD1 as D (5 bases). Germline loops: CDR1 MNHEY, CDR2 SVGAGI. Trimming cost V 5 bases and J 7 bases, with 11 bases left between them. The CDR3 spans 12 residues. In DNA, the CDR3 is TGTGCCAGCAGTGTGACAGTTGGGACCCAGTACTTC. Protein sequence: CASSVTVGTQYF.

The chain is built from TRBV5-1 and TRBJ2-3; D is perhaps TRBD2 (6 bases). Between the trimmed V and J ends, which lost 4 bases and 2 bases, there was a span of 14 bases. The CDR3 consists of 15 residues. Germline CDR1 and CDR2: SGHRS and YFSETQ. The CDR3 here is CASSGAGTYTDTQYF. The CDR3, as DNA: TGCGCCAGCAGCGGTGCGGGGACGTACACAGATACGCAGTATTTT.

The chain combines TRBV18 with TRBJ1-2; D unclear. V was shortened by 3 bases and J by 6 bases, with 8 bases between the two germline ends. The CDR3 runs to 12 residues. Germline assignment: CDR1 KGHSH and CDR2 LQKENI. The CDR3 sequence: CASSPVANGYTF. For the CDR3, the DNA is TGTGCCAGCTCACCTGTGGCTAATGGCTACACCTTC.

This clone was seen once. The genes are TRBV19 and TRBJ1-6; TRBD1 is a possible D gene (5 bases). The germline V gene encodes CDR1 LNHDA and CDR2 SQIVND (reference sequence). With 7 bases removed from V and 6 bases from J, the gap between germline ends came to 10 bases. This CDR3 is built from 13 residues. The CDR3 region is CASTPGPNSPLHF. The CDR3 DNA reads TGTGCCAGTACTCCGGGGCCTAATTCACCCCTCCACTTT.

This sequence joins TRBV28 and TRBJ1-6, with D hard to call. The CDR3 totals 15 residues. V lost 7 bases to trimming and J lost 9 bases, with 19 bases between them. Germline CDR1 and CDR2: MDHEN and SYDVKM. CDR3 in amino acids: CASIKTHLRGSPLHF. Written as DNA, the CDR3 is TGTGCCAGCATCAAGACTCATTTACGAGGTTCACCCCTCCACTTT.

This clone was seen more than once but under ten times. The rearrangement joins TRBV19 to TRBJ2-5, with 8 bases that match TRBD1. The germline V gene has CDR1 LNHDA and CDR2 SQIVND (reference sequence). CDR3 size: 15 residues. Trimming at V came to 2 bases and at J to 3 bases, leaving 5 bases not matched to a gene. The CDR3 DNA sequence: TGTGCCAGTAGTATAAGAACAGGGGGGAAAGAGACCCAGTACTTC. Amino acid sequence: CASSIRTGGKETQYF.

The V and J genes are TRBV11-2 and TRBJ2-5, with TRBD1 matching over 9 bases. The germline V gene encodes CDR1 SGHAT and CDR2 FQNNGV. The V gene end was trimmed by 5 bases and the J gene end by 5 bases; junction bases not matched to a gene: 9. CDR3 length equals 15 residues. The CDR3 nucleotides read TGTGCCAGCAGCGAACAGGGGGCGCGTGGCGAGACCCAGTACTTC. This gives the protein CASSEQGARGETQYF.

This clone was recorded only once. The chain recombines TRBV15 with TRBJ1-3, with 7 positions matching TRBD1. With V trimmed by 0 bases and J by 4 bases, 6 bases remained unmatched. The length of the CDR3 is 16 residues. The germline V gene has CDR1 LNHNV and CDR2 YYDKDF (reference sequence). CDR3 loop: CATSRDRQGAGNTIYF. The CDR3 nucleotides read TGTGCCACCAGCAGAGATAGACAGGGAGCCGGAAACACCATATATTTT.

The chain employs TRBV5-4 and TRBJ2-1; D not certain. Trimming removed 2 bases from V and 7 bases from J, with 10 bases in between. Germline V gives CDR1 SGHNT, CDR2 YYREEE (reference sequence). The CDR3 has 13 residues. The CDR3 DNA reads TGTGCCAGCAGCTTAGAGCTCCGGAATGAGCAGTTCTTC. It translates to CASSLELRNEQFF.